The clone carrying this T cell receptor beta chain appeared many times. A second about 6 to 11 cycle PCR used barcoded and J-beta primers. MiXCR was run by TCRdb on the 5' RACE reads, yielding one entry per CDR3 protein. The sample shows hundreds of thousands of distinct CDR3 sequences, less than 35% of them seen only once. Extraction of total RNA produced a minimum of 5 micrograms from each sample. This entry is derived from a study of blood T cells in healthy people across ages. Study as a whole: With template switching, about one barcoded beta molecule was captured per two T cells.

V lost 3 bases to trimming and J lost 8 bases, with 10 bases between them. The CDR3 contains 12 residues. The germline V gene has CDR1 ENHRY and CDR2 SYGVKD. The material sequenced was blood. The source of this sequence is a woman aged 80 or over in good health. The chain joins TRBV10-3 to TRBJ1-2; no firm D call. The DNA for the CDR3 is TGTGCCATCAGTGAAGCGGCGGGAGGCTACACCTTC. Translated, it gives CAISEAAGGYTF.